Listed below are T cell receptor beta chains from one sample, sequenced in a study of blood T cell repertoires in COVID-19. The method was immunoSEQ multiplex PCR; TCRdb's version includes in-frame clones alone and lacks a portion of them. Of tens of thousands of clones listed, approximately 81% are singletons. The source material was peripheral blood. These TCRs come from a woman older than 75 with active or convalescent COVID-19. Both conserved end residues are part of each CDR3. D genes are given only for firm matches. Size tells how often a clone was seen (once, few, many) or the class of an expanded clone, and some rows leave it out.

V	D	J	size	CDR3	DNA
TRBV27	NA	TRBJ1-1	NA	CASSLSMQGLTEAFF	TGTGCCAGCAGTTTATCAATGCAGGGGCTAACTGAAGCTTTCTTT
TRBV6-5	NA	TRBJ1-1	NA	CASSYSRTVNTEAFF	TGTGCCAGCAGTTACTCGAGGACAGTGAACACTGAAGCTTTCTTT
TRBV28	TRBD1	TRBJ1-5	NA	CASSLGQGVGNQPQHF	TGTGCCAGCAGTTTGGGGCAGGGGGTCGGCAATCAGCCCCAGCATTTT
TRBV7-9	TRBD2	TRBJ2-1	NA	CASRRSTSGLGYNEQFF	TGTGCCAGCAGGCGTTCGACTAGCGGGTTAGGCTACAATGAGCAGTTCTTC
TRBV7-3	TRBD2	TRBJ2-2	few	CASSPTAAGETGELFF	TGTGCCAGCAGCCCCACTGCAGCGGGAGAAACCGGGGAGCTGTTTTTT
TRBV5-1	TRBD1	TRBJ2-3	NA	CASSPGTGLDTQYF	TGCGCCAGCAGCCCCGGGACAGGGTTGGATACGCAGTATTTT
TRBV5-4	TRBD2	TRBJ2-1	NA	CASSHTGGGDNEQFF	TGTGCCAGCAGCCACACCGGGGGGGGCGACAATGAGCAGTTCTTC
TRBV7-2	NA	TRBJ1-2	few	CASSPLGAYGYTF	TGTGCCAGCAGCCCCCTGGGAGCCTATGGCTACACCTTC
TRBV30	NA	TRBJ2-7	NA	CAWSVPPQRREQYF	TGTGCCTGGAGTGTACCCCCCCAGCGGCGAGAGCAGTACTTC
TRBV28	NA	TRBJ2-1	NA	CASRGGFVGRWFF	TGTGCCAGCAGGGGGGGATTTGTGGGGAGGTGGTTCTTC
TRBV2	NA	TRBJ1-3	NA	CASQSSSLLAGNTIYF	TGTGCCAGCCAATCCTCTAGTTTATTGGCTGGAAACACCATATATTTT
TRBV6-2/TRBV6-3	TRBD1	TRBJ1-4	NA	CASSPGTGLFF	TGTGCCAGCAGCCCCGGGACAGGGTTGTTTTTT
TRBV6-2/TRBV6-3	TRBD1	TRBJ2-6	NA	CASSPDRVTSGANVLTF	TGTGCCAGCAGTCCGGACAGGGTGACATCTGGGGCCAACGTCCTGACTTTC
TRBV4-2	NA	TRBJ2-5	NA	CASSQDRWAQETQYF	TGTGCCAGCAGCCAAGATCGGTGGGCTCAAGAGACCCAGTACTTC
TRBV5-1	TRBD2	TRBJ2-1	NA	CASSPPTSGSYNEQFF	TGCGCCAGCAGCCCTCCGACTAGCGGTTCCTACAATGAGCAGTTCTTC
TRBV12-3/TRBV12-4	NA	TRBJ1-1	NA	CASSLRGNTEAFF	TGTGCCAGCAGTTTACGGGGGAACACTGAAGCTTTCTTT
TRBV7-8	NA	TRBJ1-2	NA	CASSLDAGRGYTF	TGTGCCAGCAGCCTAGATGCGGGGAGAGGCTACACCTTC
TRBV30	TRBD1	TRBJ2-3	NA	CAWSVGQSTDTQYF	TGTGCCTGGAGTGTGGGACAGTCCACAGATACGCAGTATTTT